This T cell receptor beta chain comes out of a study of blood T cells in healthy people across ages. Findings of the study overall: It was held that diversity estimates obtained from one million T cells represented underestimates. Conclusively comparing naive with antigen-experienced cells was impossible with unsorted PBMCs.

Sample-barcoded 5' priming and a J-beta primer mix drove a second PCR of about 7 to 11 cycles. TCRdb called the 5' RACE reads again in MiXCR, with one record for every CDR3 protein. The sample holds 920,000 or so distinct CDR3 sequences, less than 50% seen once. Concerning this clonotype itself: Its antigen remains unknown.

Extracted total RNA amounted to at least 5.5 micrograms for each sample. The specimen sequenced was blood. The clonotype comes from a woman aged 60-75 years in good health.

The CDR3 reads CASSRGGRNEKLFF. CDR3 DNA sequence: TGTGCCAGCAGTAGGGGGGGTAGAAATGAAAAACTGTTTTTT. J is TRBJ1-4 and V is TRBV2; tentative D call: TRBD1 (6 bases). The length of the CDR3 is 14 residues. V lost 5 bases to trimming and J lost 5 bases, with 12 bases between them. The germline V gene has CDR1 SNHLY and CDR2 FYNNEI.